A single sample is the source of the 17 T cell receptor beta chains below, sequenced in a study of blood T cell repertoires in COVID-19. TCRdb's table, derived via immunoSEQ multiplex PCR, lists solely in-frame clones and lacks some. The repertoire consists of roughly 200,000 clones, with approximately 85% occurring once and the leading ten covering roughly 8.7%. Sequencing was done on a sample of PBMCs or T cells enriched from blood (not recorded which). The receptors shown here come from a woman aged 25-40 years who had recovered from COVID-19.

The chain combines TRBV15 with TRBJ1-5; 11 bases align to TRBD1. There are 17 residues in the CDR3. Germline-derived CDR1 and CDR2 are LNHNV and YYDKDF (reference sequence). Trimming removed 1 base from V and 7 bases from J; junction bases left unmatched: 9. CDR3 sequence reads: CATSRGAGQGGNQPQHF. The CDR3 nucleotides are TGTGCCACCAGCAGAGGGGCGGGACAGGGGGGAAACCAGCCCCAGCATTTT.

J is TRBJ2-7 and V is TRBV19; TRBD2 agrees at 7 bases. V shed 5 bases, J shed 2 bases, and the junction held 3 bases outside the gene matches. The CDR3 consists of 13 residues. CDR1 and CDR2 (germline): LNHDA, SQIVND (reference sequence). The CDR3 loop reads CASSGGSTYEQYF. The CDR3, as DNA: TGTGCCAGTAGTGGCGGGAGCACCTACGAGCAGTACTTC.

V gene TRBV28 combines with J gene TRBJ2-7; D is perhaps TRBD1 (5 bases). This CDR3 has 13 residues. Trimming took 3 bases from V and 1 from J, leaving 7 bases between them. Looked up from germline, CDR1 is MDHEN and CDR2 is SYDVKM. This CDR3 reads CASSFRESYEQYF. CDR3 nucleotide sequence: TGTGCCAGCAGTTTCAGGGAATCCTACGAGCAGTACTTC. Together with reference TRBV28 and TRBJ2-7, the CDR3 gives the full variable domain: DVKVTQSSRYLVKRTGEKVFLECVQDMDHENMFWYRQDPGLGLRLIYFSYDVKMKEKGDIPEGYSVSREKKERFSLILESASTNQTSMYLCASSFRESYEQYFGPGTRLTVT.

The chain is built from TRBV7-9 and TRBJ2-3, with a possible D match to TRBD1 (5 bases). In germline, CDR1 is SEHNR, CDR2 FQNEAQ (reference sequence). The CDR3 has 13 amino acids. The ends were cut back, 1 base at V and 4 bases at J, with 6 bases in the middle. CDR3 DNA: TGTGCCAGCAGCTTAGGGGGCGCAGATACGCAGTATTTT. Its translation: CASSLGGADTQYF.

The chain couples TRBV28 to TRBJ2-7, with D maybe TRBD2 (5 bases). This CDR3 spans 12 amino acids. CDR1 and CDR2 from the germline V gene are MDHEN and SYDVKM. V was trimmed by 6 bases and J by 5 bases, leaving 11 bases between them. The CDR3, as DNA: TGTGCCAGCAGCGGGATATCCGACGAGCAGTACTTC. Its translation is CASSGISDEQYF.

This chain uses TRBV7-9 with TRBJ2-1, with TRBD2 as a possible D gene (6 bases). V was clipped by 2 bases and J by 8 bases, with 19 bases between them. The CDR3 runs 16 residues. Germline CDR1 and CDR2: SEHNR and FQNEAQ (reference sequence). The CDR3 nucleotides are TGTGCCAGCAGCTTACCTCAGGTTGCGGGGATTGATGAGCAGTTCTTC. It encodes CASSLPQVAGIDEQFF.

The chain couples TRBV2 to TRBJ2-7, with 12 bases that match TRBD1. The junction had 3 bases not matched to a gene; V was cut back by 6 bases and J by 0 bases. This CDR3 is built from 15 residues. CDR1 and CDR2 (germline): SNHLY, FYNNEI. The CDR3 DNA is TGTGCCAGCAGCGGGACAGGGGGCGACTCCTACGAGCAGTACTTC. Its translation: CASSGTGGDSYEQYF.

The CDR3 DNA reads TGTGCCAGCAGCCCGACCCCGCGGAATGAGCAGTTCTTC. Protein product: CASSPTPRNEQFF. The rearrangement joins TRBV2 to TRBJ2-1; D call uncertain. V lost 6 bases and J lost 7, with 13 bases in between. Germline CDR1 SNHLY, CDR2 FYNNEI. CDR3 length: 13 residues.

V is TRBV4-2 and J is TRBJ2-5; 12 bases fit TRBD2. This CDR3 spans 19 amino acids. Germline lookup yields CDR1 LGHNA and CDR2 YNFKEQ. V gave up 1 base and J gave up 4 bases; unmatched junction bases: 13. CDR3 region: CASSQGLAGGSSMRETQYF. The CDR3 nucleotides are TGTGCCAGCAGCCAAGGGCTAGCGGGAGGGTCCTCGATGCGAGAGACCCAGTACTTC.

J is TRBJ1-5 and V is TRBV7-8; the match to TRBD1 covers 8 bases. The CDR3 sequence is 17 residues long. J gave up 0 bases and V 3 bases, and 7 bases lay outside the gene matches. CDR1 and CDR2 from the germline V gene are SGHVS and FQNEAQ. CDR3 DNA sequence: TGTGCCAGCAGCTTGACAGGGGTAGGGGATAGCAATCAGCCCCAGCATTTT. Protein product: CASSLTGVGDSNQPQHF.

The gene calls are TRBV11-2 and TRBJ2-3; 8 nucleotides align to TRBD2. Germline loops: CDR1 SGHAT, CDR2 FQNNGV. This CDR3 has 17 amino acids. With 1 base clipped from V and 4 bases from J, the junction kept 10 bases outside the gene matches. CDR3 protein: CASSLVYGTSNSDTQYF. The CDR3 nucleotides are TGTGCCAGCAGCTTAGTCTACGGGACTAGTAACTCAGATACGCAGTATTTT.

This chain links TRBV6-5 with TRBJ2-1, with D possibly TRBD2 on 5 matching bases. CDR3 size: 15 residues. Trimming took off 7 bases at V and 5 bases at J, with 18 bases between the two ends. CDR1 MNHEY and CDR2 SVGAGI come from the germline V gene. This CDR3 is CASISGRAENNEQFF. In DNA form, the CDR3 reads TGTGCCAGCATTTCAGGTCGAGCGGAAAACAATGAGCAGTTCTTC.

The chain joins TRBV27 to TRBJ1-6, with a possible D match to TRBD1 (5 bases). Germline V gene lookup returns CDR1 MNHEY and CDR2 SMNVEV (reference sequence). V gave up 2 bases and J gave up 10 bases, with 12 bases separating them. This CDR3 spans 14 amino acids. The CDR3 loop reads CASSLAGNRSPLHF. Written as DNA, the CDR3 is TGTGCCAGCAGTTTAGCAGGGAATCGATCACCCCTCCACTTT.

The chain recombines TRBV27 with TRBJ2-3; maybe TRBD2 (6 bases). Between the trimmed V and J ends, which lost 3 bases and 1 base, there was a span of 17 bases. This CDR3 contains 17 residues. CDR1 MNHEY and CDR2 SMNVEV come from the germline V gene (reference sequence). CDR3 region: CASSFRNVADGTDTQYF. Here the CDR3 DNA reads TGTGCCAGCAGTTTTCGGAATGTAGCGGACGGCACAGATACGCAGTATTTT.

DNA of the CDR3: TGTGCCAGCAGCCAAGATATAGGAGGGAGTGGGTACGAGCAGTACTTC. Amino acid sequence: CASSQDIGGSGYEQYF. This chain uses TRBV3-1 (or the pseudogene TRBV3-2) with TRBJ2-7, with D possibly TRBD2 on 6 matching bases. Trimming took off 0 bases at V and 4 bases at J, with 16 bases between the two ends. This CDR3 contains 16 residues. In germline, CDR1 is LGHDT, CDR2 YNNKEL (reference sequence).

V usage is TRBV4-2 and J usage is TRBJ2-3; 12 bases fit TRBD2. Germline-derived CDR1 and CDR2 are LGHNA and YNFKEQ. V was clipped by 4 bases and J by 7 bases; unmatched bases: 18. The CDR3 is 19 amino acids. The chain's CDR3 is CASSPLSLAGGPTDYTQYF. CDR3 bases: TGTGCCAGCAGCCCCTTGTCCCTAGCGGGAGGGCCCACGGATTATACGCAGTATTTT.

This chain uses TRBV27 with TRBJ1-2; the match to TRBD1 covers 8 bases. The germline CDR1 and CDR2 sequences are MNHEY and SMNVEV (reference sequence). There are 15 residues in the CDR3. Trimming at V came to 4 bases and at J to 4 bases, leaving 8 bases not matched to a gene. The CDR3 region has the DNA TGTGCCAGCAGTTCCCGGGGACAGGCCTCCTATGGCTACACCTTC. It specifies CASSSRGQASYGYTF.